This entry lists 11 T cell receptor beta chains sequenced from one sample in a study of blood T cell repertoires in COVID-19. Data came from immunoSEQ multiplex PCR; TCRdb stores just in-frame clones and leaves some out. The table has 35,000 to 45,000 clones, about 80% seen once. Sample: peripheral blood. The receptors stem from a man between 65 and 85 years old with active or convalescent COVID-19.

The rearrangement uses TRBV13 and TRBJ1-4, with a tentative D call TRBD1 (5 bases). Germline CDR1 reads PRHDT; CDR2 reads FYEKMQ (reference sequence). The germline V and J ends were trimmed by 0 bases and 10 bases, with 15 bases remaining between them. CDR3 length equals 15 residues. CDR3 nucleotides: TGTGCCAGCAGCTTAGGCGTAGGGGCTGCCGGAAAACTGTTTTTT. This codes for CASSLGVGAAGKLFF.

V usage is TRBV13 and J usage is TRBJ2-3; D may be TRBD1 (6 bases). From germline, CDR1 is PRHDT and CDR2 FYEKMQ (reference sequence). The CDR3 sequence is 16 residues long. The V gene lost 4 bases and the J gene lost 0 bases, with 14 bases spanning the gap. Written as DNA, the CDR3 is TGTGCCAGCAGCTACAACAGGGCGACTAGCACAGATACGCAGTATTTT. It translates to CASSYNRATSTDTQYF. The whole variable domain, filled in from reference TRBV13 and TRBJ2-3, reads AAGVIQSPRHLIKEKRETATLKCYPIPRHDTVYWYQQGPGQDPQFLISFYEKMQSDKGSIPDRFSAQQFSDYHSELNMSSLELGDSALYFCASSYNRATSTDTQYFGPGTRLTVL.

The chain joins TRBV5-1 to TRBJ1-6, with D possibly being TRBD1 (5 bases). Trimming left V 0 bases short and J 7 bases short, with 11 bases between. Looked up from germline, CDR1 is SGHRS and CDR2 is YFSETQ. This CDR3 has 15 amino acids. The CDR3 region is CASSLAGTENSPLHF. CDR3 sequence (DNA): TGCGCCAGCAGCTTGGCCGGGACTGAAAATTCACCCCTCCACTTT.

This clone has a handful of counts. The CDR3 protein is CASSPLGEGPLHF. CDR3 DNA: TGTGCCAGCAGCCCGCTGGGGGAGGGGCCCCTCCACTTT. The chain carries TRBV13 and TRBJ1-6; D may be TRBD1 (5 bases). The CDR3 totals 13 residues. Trimming removed 5 bases at V and 13 bases at J, with 15 bases between. Per germline, CDR1 PRHDT and CDR2 FYEKMQ (reference sequence).

This chain links TRBV5-1 with TRBJ2-7; maybe TRBD1 (6 bases). CDR3 length: 17 amino acids. Germline CDR1 and CDR2: SGHRS and YFSETQ. V gave up 5 bases and J gave up 1 base, with 22 bases separating them. The CDR3 DNA is TGCGCCAGCAGTCCCGGAGCAGGGGCCCTTATTTCCTACGAGCAGTACTTC. It is translated as CASSPGAGALISYEQYF. Full variable domain (rest looked up from reference TRBV5-1 and TRBJ2-7): KAGVTQTPRYLIKTRGQQVTLSCSPISGHRSVSWYQQTPGQGLQFLFEYFSETQRNKGNFPGRFSGRQFSNSRSEMNVSTLELGDSALYLCASSPGAGALISYEQYFGPGTRLTVT.

J is TRBJ1-2 and V is TRBV6-5; tentatively, D is TRBD1 (6 bases). Germline V lookup: CDR1 MNHEY, CDR2 SVGAGI. The CDR3 runs to 13 residues. Deletions cut 4 bases from V and 8 bases from J, with 14 bases between. The CDR3 sequence: CASSSTGIRGYTF. Written as DNA, the CDR3 is TGTGCCAGCAGTTCCACAGGGATCCGGGGCTACACCTTC.

This clone turned up a few times. This chain's CDR3 is CASKQGASGYTF. The CDR3, as DNA: TGTGCCAGCAAGCAGGGGGCCTCGGGCTACACCTTC. The rearrangement uses TRBV25-1 and TRBJ1-2, with 8 bases lining up with TRBD1. J was trimmed by 8 bases and V by 7 bases; bases with no gene match: 6. CDR3 length equals 12 residues. Germline V gene data show CDR1 as MGHDK and CDR2 as SYGVNS.

The gene calls are TRBV13 and TRBJ1-5; possible D gene TRBD1, 6 bases. The CDR3 contains 15 residues. Germline V lookup: CDR1 PRHDT, CDR2 FYEKMQ (reference sequence). V was cut by 5 bases and J by 2 bases, with 13 bases left in between. The chain's CDR3 is CASSIQGICNQPQHF. In DNA, the CDR3 is TGTGCCAGCAGCATACAGGGAATTTGCAATCAGCCCCAGCATTTT.

The chain carries TRBV11-2 and TRBJ2-7; perhaps TRBD1 as D (5 bases). This CDR3 has 15 amino acids. CDR1 SGHAT and CDR2 FQNNGV come from the germline V gene. Trimming removed 7 bases from V and 0 bases from J, with 16 bases in between. The DNA of the CDR3 is TGTGCCAGCACCTCGAGACAGACAAGCTCCTACGAGCAGTACTTC. Its protein product is CASTSRQTSSYEQYF.

Remarks on this clone: One junction end does not reproduce the germline sequence, and a read error may be involved. The chain is built from TRBV19 and TRBJ2-1, with no clear D. The CDR3 runs to 11 residues. Per germline, CDR1 LNHDA and CDR2 SQIVND (reference sequence). The CDR3 sequence: CASSGTNGQFF. DNA for the CDR3: TGTGCCAGTAGTGGAACTAATGGGCAGTTCTTC.

J is TRBJ2-2 and V is TRBV27, with 14 bases matching TRBD2. The CDR3 covers 20 residues. Trimming cost V 6 bases and J 0 bases; bases outside gene matches: 12. Germline V gene sequence: CDR1 MNHEY, CDR2 SMNVEV (reference sequence). This CDR3 reads CASSRRGGTSGGPNTGELFF. The CDR3 DNA reads as TGTGCCAGCAGCCGGAGGGGCGGGACTAGCGGGGGACCGAACACCGGGGAGCTGTTTTTT.